Detailed here is one TCR beta chain. The clone's antigen remains unknown. Per-base qualities were not stored, and no clone one base away is much larger. The CDR3 contains 18 residues, cysteine and phenylalanine counted. Only the CDR3 portion is preserved as DNA: 54 bases, with reading frame beginning at the first base. As encoded in the germline V gene, CDR1 is ENHRY while CDR2 is SYGVKD. V and J are trimmed by 0 bases and 3 bases, and the gene matches miss 12 bases of the junction. The time point label for this specimen denotes: baseline before first vaccination. The vaccinee samples were drawn from two UK trials, COV001 and COV002, one of which was a single-blind randomized controlled phase 2/3 trial testing AZD1222 (ChAdOx1 nCoV-19) in healthy adults. Trial participant PBMC samples were collected at day 0 and day 28 after the second dose for TCRbeta chain sequencing. The data were taken from a study of T cell responses to AZD1222 COVID-19 vaccine (dated by TCRdb to 2020 to 2022). Some background on the complete study: AZD1222 recipients whose second dose came at about 4 weeks and those whose second dose came at about 12 weeks were combined into one group, since spike-specific TCR depth and breadth did not differ between the two schedules. A total of 233 trial participants underwent TCR sequencing, of whom around 210 had received two doses of AZD1222 and 26 had received two doses of the MenACWY control vaccine. Trial participants were enrolled into age subgroups of 18-55, 56-69 and 70-plus years, which contained about 150, 28 and 57 TCR-sequenced participants, respectively. The study at large found these results: Because no day 14 peak-response samples were available, the repertoires could be characterized only after the peak T cell response. The 56-69-year group was small, and its depth increase did not reach significance, likely because of low power. Most participants were white British and females outnumbered males, and the authors suggested that clonal diversity may have been underestimated. The whole spike protein was spanned by vaccine-associated CD4 TCRs, and dominant responses were seen in regions 160-218 and 743-854. Conclusions about previously exposed vaccinees were limited because only five to seven AZD1222 recipients were SARS-CoV-2 seropositive at baseline. Epitopes outside the regions mutated in the B.1.351 and B.1.1.7 variants were reportedly recognized by nearly half of the unique spike-specific TCRs. Spike-specific TCR breadth and depth rose significantly after two AZD1222 doses compared with day 0 and with MenACWY recipients.

The CDR3 regions of human TCRbeta chains were analyzed by immunosequencing. As for how the authors treated the data: TCRs in the repertoires were matched against a reference library of SARS-CoV-2-specific TCRs that had been generated with the MIRA antigen-specificity platform. Breadth was defined as the fraction of unique TCRs that were SARS-CoV-2-associated, and depth was defined as the fraction of total T cells that were SARS-CoV-2-associated. Using the MIRA data, every spike-specific TCR was mapped to the spike region that the TCR reacted to and assigned to either a CD4 or a CD8 class. Log10-transformed breadth and depth values were compared by one-way ANOVA with Sidak's multiple comparisons tests. Held by TCRdb, this immuneACCESS table contains in-frame sequences only and omits some clones. Under half of the omission traces to an unresolved V gene where checked; the cause of the rest is unknown. That table is the source of V, J and clone size, and D and trimming were worked out from the DNA. Within this sample are 110,000 to 150,000 clones, with roughly 90% of them counted one time only. 2.5% to 3.5% of the sample lies in the top ten.

Specimen: peripheral blood, collected on day 0 of AZD1222 vaccination. The receptor chain draws on TRBV10-3 and TRBJ2-3; the junction holds 7 bases that match TRBD1. The clonotype was recovered from an adult in good health. The CDR3 protein: CAISESGPGGLRTDTQYF. The nucleotides read TGTGCCATCAGTGAGTCGGGCCCAGGGGGATTAAGAACAGATACGCAGTATTTT.